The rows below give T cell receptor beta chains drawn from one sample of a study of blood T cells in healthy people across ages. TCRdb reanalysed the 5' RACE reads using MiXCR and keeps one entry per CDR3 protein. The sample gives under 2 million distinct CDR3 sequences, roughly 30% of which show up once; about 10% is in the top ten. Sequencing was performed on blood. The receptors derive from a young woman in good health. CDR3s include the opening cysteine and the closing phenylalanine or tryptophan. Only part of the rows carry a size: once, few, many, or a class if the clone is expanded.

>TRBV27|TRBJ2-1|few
CASSSREGLINNEQFF
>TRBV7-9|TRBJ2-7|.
CASSLRGGEIYEQYF
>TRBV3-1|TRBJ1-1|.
CASSQTPGNGFF
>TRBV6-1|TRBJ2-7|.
CASSVLLAGAFYEQYF
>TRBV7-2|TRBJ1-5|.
CASSLRGPVEPQHF
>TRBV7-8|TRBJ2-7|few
CASSLGRWTYEQYF
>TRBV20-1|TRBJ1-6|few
CSGTKGQGNSPLHF
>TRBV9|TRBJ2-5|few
CASSEGSEVRLGTQYF
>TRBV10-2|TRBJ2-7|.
CASRTGSTHEQYF
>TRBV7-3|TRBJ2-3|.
CASSLTAGISTDTQYF
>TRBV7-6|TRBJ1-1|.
CASSPTGGAGTEAFF
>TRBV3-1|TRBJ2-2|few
CASSQLAGGNTGELFF
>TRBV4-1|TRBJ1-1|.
CASSQEIGVGAEAFF
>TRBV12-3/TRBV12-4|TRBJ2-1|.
CASSLRGLAHNEQFF
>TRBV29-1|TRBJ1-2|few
CSGSRGDYGYTF
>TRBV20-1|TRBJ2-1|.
CSARPLAREYNEQFF
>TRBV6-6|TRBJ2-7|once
CAGSPSGRTYEQYF
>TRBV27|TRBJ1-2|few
CASSFRRGYGYTF
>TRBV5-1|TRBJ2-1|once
CASSPQGTLNEQFF
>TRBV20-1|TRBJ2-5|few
CSASGGAQETQYF